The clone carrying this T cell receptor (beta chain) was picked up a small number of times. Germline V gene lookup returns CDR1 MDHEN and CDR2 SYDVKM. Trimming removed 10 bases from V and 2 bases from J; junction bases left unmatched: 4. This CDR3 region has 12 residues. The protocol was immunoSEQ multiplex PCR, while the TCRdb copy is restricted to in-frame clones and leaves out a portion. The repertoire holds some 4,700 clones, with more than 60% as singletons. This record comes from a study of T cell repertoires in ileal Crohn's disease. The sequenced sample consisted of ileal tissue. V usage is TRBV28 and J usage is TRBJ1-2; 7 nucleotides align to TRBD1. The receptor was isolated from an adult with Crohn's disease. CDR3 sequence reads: CATTTGNYGYTF. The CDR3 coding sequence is TGTGCCACCACGACAGGGAACTATGGCTACACCTTC.